This T cell receptor beta chain was profiled in a study of blood T cell repertoires in COVID-19. Study details: PBMCs, B-cell-depleted T cells, or T cells were the source of the cDNA or gDNA that made up the material.

Original methodology: Researchers report that nucleated cell counts were estimated from reference gene primer amplification. Method: immunoSEQ multiplex PCR; TCRdb's copy keeps in-frame clones and lacks some. V, J and clone size were drawn from that table, and D and trimming were deduced from the DNA. This table has some 200,000 clones, about nine tenths appearing once. In germline, CDR1 is PRHDT, CDR2 FYEKMQ (reference sequence). This CDR3 contains 14 residues. V lost 4 bases and J lost 7; bases outside the gene matches: 3. This receptor was obtained from a man between 50 and 59 years old with acute or convalescent COVID-19. The material sequenced was peripheral blood. The V gene is TRBV13, the J gene TRBJ1-4, with 10 bases fitting TRBD1. DNA of the CDR3: TGTGCCAGCAGCTCGGGACAGGGGAGTGAAAAACTGTTTTTT. Translating it yields CASSSGQGSEKLFF.